Listed here are 5 T cell receptor beta chains from one sample, sequenced in a study of blood T cell repertoires in COVID-19. Method: immunoSEQ multiplex PCR; TCRdb's copy keeps in-frame clones and lacks some. The table lists a few hundred thousand clones, 88% of them singletons. The sample was PBMCs or T cells enriched from blood (not recorded which). The source is a woman between 18 and 29 years old who had recovered from COVID-19.

The gene calls are TRBV7-6 and TRBJ2-3, with 9 bases lining up with TRBD1. This CDR3 contains 17 residues. V lost 0 bases and J lost 2; bases outside the gene matches: 6. Germline values: CDR1 SGHVS, CDR2 FNYEAQ. CDR3 in amino acids: CASSLASGQGLTDTQYF. The CDR3 DNA reads as TGTGCCAGCAGCTTAGCGTCGGGACAGGGACTCACAGATACGCAGTATTTT.

The rearrangement joins TRBV7-6 to TRBJ2-2; 8 positions match TRBD1. The germline gives CDR1 SGHVS, CDR2 FNYEAQ. The CDR3 totals 17 residues. The V and J ends lost 3 bases and 4 bases, in that order; junction bases with no gene match: 10. The DNA for the CDR3 is TGTGCCAGCAGCTTGGCATTAGGACAGGGTACCACCGGGGAGCTGTTTTTT. It is translated as CASSLALGQGTTGELFF. The whole variable domain, filled in from reference TRBV7-6 and TRBJ2-2, reads GAGVSQSPRYKVTKRGQDVALRCDPISGHVSLYWYRQALGQGPEFLTYFNYEAQQDKSGLPNDRFSAERPEGSISTLTIQRTEQRDSAMYRCASSLALGQGTTGELFFGEGSRLTVL.

V usage is TRBV19 and J usage is TRBJ2-5; D remains unclear. Germline values: CDR1 LNHDA, CDR2 SQIVND (reference sequence). This CDR3 comprises 12 residues. Trimming took off 4 bases at V and 1 base at J, with 4 bases between the two ends. CDR3 sequence (DNA): TGTGCCAGTAGTACGGGCCAAGAGACCCAGTACTTC. Residues: CASSTGQETQYF.

This clone was counted once. The rearrangement links TRBV11-2 to TRBJ2-5, with 8 bases identical to TRBD2. V shed 8 bases and J 4 bases; nucleotides not matched to a gene: 15. CDR3 length: 16 residues. Germline loops: CDR1 SGHAT, CDR2 FQNNGV. In DNA form, the CDR3 reads TGTGCCAGCGAGGGCGGGGGGAAGGCGGGTCGAGAGACCCAGTACTTC. Protein: CASEGGGKAGRETQYF.

The chain is built from TRBV6-2 or TRBV6-3 and TRBJ1-2; 8 positions agree with TRBD1. With V trimmed by 6 bases and J by 1 base, 4 bases remained unmatched. This CDR3 contains 14 residues. Germline values: CDR1 MNHEY, CDR2 SVGEGT. The CDR3 loop is CASSGQGLNYGYTF. As DNA, the CDR3 is TGTGCCAGCAGCGGACAGGGACTTAACTATGGCTACACCTTC.